This TCR beta chain stems from a study of cytomegalovirus exposure and HLA in healthy donors. The PCR ran on 60 Vbeta and 13 Jbeta primers. The repertoire was sequenced with immunoSEQ multiplex PCR; TCRdb's copy has only in-frame clones and lacks some. The table records about 130,000 clones, 74% of them present only once. Study-wide results and limits: It is likely that the observed cluster of highly shared sequence variants was a sequencing artifact. HLA allele associations emerged for under 20,000 TCR beta sequences in a later analysis, at 0.05 false discovery rate. The study designated around 150 TCR beta chains cytomegalovirus-associated.

In regard to this clone: Its specificity is unknown.

This clonotype was obtained from a woman aged 50 to 65 in good health and CMV-seropositive. The sample taken for sequencing was PBMCs.

The CDR3 sequence is CASSPPGGQETEAFF. DNA of the CDR3: TGTGCCAGTAGTCCCCCCGGGGGGCAAGAGACTGAAGCTTTCTTT. The chain couples TRBV19 to TRBJ1-1; D perhaps matches TRBD1 (6 bases). The CDR3 is 15 residues long. Germline CDR1 reads LNHDA; CDR2 reads SQIVND (reference sequence). Between the trimmed V and J ends, which lost 5 bases and 5 bases, there was a span of 18 bases.